Included here is one T cell receptor beta chain sequence, with context. Its antigen remains unknown. Clones were read by immunoSEQ multiplex PCR, and TCRdb kept only the in-frame ones, dropping some. The sample lists more than 1 million clones; 75% to 85% were seen once. This sample was included in a study of shared clonotypes between healthy human individuals. V was shortened by 2 bases and J by 7 bases, with 13 bases between the two germline ends. Germline V gene sequence: CDR1 SGHNT, CDR2 YYREEE (reference sequence). The CDR3 runs 15 residues. Study results and limitations: Blood alone was sampled, and tissue repertoires likely differ.

V is TRBV5-4 and J is TRBJ1-6; the D is unclear. The receptor's source is a man between 18 and 35 years old in good health. Some clones in this sample may be carry-over from other donors' samples. Sequences were obtained from memory CD4+ T cells from PBMCs. Subset indicated: CD45RA-negative fraction. The CDR3 DNA reads TGTGCCAGCAGCTTTGGGGTCCAGCCAAATTCACCCCTCCACTTT. This encodes CASSFGVQPNSPLHF. The complete variable domain, with remaining parts taken from reference TRBV5-4 and TRBJ1-6, reads ETGVTQSPTHLIKTRGQQVTLRCSSQSGHNTVSWYQQALGQGPQFIFQYYREEENGRGNFPPRFSGLQFPNYSSELNVNALELDDSALYLCASSFGVQPNSPLHFGNGTRLTVT.